This T cell receptor (beta chain) was profiled in a study of cytomegalovirus exposure and HLA in healthy donors. General study points: Listed as cytomegalovirus-associated were 170 or so TCR beta chains. Researchers reported that a few CMV-associated chains were confirmed in vitro as CMV antigen-specific. In a later analysis, common viral pathogens appeared linked to several of the most significant clusters. In an earlier analysis, productive rearrangement rates for most beta V segments clustered near 87% or 30%.

V shed 5 bases and J 7 bases; nucleotides not matched to a gene: 10. This CDR3 is built from 15 residues. Germline-derived CDR1 and CDR2 are LNHDA and SQIVND (reference sequence). As for this clone: Its target is unknown.

This PCR relied on a set of 60 Vbeta primers and 13 Jbeta primers. Profiled with immunoSEQ multiplex PCR; TCRdb holds only in-frame clones, not every one. Here the sample spans roughly 78,000 clones, about 72% being singletons. Input material: PBMCs. The sequence derives from a man in his forties in good health and CMV-seropositive. The chain couples TRBV19 to TRBJ2-1; 8 bases fit TRBD2. The CDR3 sequence: CASSVTGGARNEQFF. The CDR3 bases are TGTGCCAGTAGTGTAACGGGGGGGGCCAGGAATGAGCAGTTCTTC. Drawing the rest from reference TRBV19 and TRBJ2-1, the complete variable domain is DGGITQSPKYLFRKEGQNVTLSCEQNLNHDAMYWYRQDPGQGLRLIYYSQIVNDFQKGDIAEGYSVSREKKESFPLTVTSAQKNPTAFYLCASSVTGGARNEQFFGPGTRLTVL.